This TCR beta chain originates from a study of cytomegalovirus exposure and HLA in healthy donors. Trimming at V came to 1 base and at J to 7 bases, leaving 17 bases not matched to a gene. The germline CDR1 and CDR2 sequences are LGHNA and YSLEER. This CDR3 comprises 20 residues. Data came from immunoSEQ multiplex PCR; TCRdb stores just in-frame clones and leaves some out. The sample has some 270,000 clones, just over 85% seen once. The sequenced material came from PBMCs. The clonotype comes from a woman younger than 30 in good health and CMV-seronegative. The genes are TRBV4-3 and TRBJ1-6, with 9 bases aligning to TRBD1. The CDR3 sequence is CASSQGFRDRALTTNSPLHF. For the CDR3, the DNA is TGCGCCAGCAGCCAAGGATTCCGGGACAGGGCCTTAACTACGAATTCACCCCTCCACTTT.